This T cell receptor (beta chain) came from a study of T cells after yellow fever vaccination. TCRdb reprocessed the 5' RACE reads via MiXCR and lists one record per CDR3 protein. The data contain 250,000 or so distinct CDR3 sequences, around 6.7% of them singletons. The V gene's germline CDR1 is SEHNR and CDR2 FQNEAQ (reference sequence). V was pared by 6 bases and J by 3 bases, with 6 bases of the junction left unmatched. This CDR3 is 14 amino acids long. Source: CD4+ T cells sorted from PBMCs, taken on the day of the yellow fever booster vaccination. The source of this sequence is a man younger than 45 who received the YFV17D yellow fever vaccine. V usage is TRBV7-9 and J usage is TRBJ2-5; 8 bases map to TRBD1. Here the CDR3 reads CASRRQGAEETQYF. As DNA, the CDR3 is TGTGCCAGCAGGCGTCAGGGGGCGGAAGAGACCCAGTACTTC.